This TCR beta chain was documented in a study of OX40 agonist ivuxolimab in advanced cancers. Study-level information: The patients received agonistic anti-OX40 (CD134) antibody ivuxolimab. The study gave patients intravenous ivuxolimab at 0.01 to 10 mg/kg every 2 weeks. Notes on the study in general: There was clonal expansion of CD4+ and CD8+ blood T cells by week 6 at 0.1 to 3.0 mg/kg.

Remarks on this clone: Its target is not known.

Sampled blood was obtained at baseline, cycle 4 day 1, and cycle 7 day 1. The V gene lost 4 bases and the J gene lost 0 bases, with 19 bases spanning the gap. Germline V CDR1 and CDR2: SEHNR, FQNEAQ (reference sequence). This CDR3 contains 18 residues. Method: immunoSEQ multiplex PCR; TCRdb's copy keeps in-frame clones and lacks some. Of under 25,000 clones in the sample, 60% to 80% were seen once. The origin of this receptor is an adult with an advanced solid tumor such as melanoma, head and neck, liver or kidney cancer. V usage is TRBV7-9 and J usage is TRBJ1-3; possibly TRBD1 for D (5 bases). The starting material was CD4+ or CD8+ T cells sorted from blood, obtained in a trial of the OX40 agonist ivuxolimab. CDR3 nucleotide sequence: TGTGCCAGCAGCTCGACCGGGGGACCTCGTCTCTCTGGAAACACCATATATTTT. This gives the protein CASSSTGGPRLSGNTIYF.